The 8 T cell receptor beta chains below come from one sample, sequenced in a study of CD8 T cells in Susac syndrome. Reverse transcription used roughly 0.5 to 1 ug RNA and random hexamers. TCRdb independently ran MiXCR on the immunoSEQ multiplex PCR reads; one entry per CDR3 protein. The table records 250,000 to 300,000 distinct CDR3 sequences, about 91% of them present only once. The sample taken for sequencing was CD8+ T cells from PBMCs. Receptor source: a human donor with multiple sclerosis.

The chain joins TRBV4-2 to TRBJ2-7; 12 nucleotides align to TRBD1. With V trimmed by 1 base and J by 5 bases, 9 bases remained unmatched. Per the germline V gene, CDR1 is LGHNA and CDR2 is YNFKEQ. The CDR3 covers 17 residues. CDR3 bases: TGTGCCAGCAGCCAAGTACGGGGACAGGGGGCGTTAAACGAGCAGTACTTC. This encodes CASSQVRGQGALNEQYF.

The J gene is TRBJ2-1, the V gene TRBV6-2 or TRBV6-3, with 7 bases identical to TRBD2. V was clipped by 5 bases and J by 15 bases; unmatched bases: 13. CDR3 length: 13 residues. Germline V lookup: CDR1 MNHEY, CDR2 SVGEGT. The CDR3 here is CASSTLGGGLRFF. In nucleotides, the CDR3 is TGTGCCAGCAGTACCCTTGGGGGGGGGTTGAGGTTCTTC.

This clonotype has a handful of counts. The chain couples TRBV30 to TRBJ2-1; TRBD2 matches at 10 bases. CDR3 length: 14 residues. The trim removed 2 bases at V and 5 bases at J, leaving 3 bases unmatched. Germline assignment: CDR1 GTSNPN and CDR2 SVGIG (reference sequence). In nucleotides, the CDR3 is TGTGCCTGGAGTAATGGACTAGCGGACAATGAGCAGTTCTTC. This translates into CAWSNGLADNEQFF.

In DNA, the CDR3 is TGTGCCAGTAGTATCGAGGTCCTCTACACCGGGGAGCTGTTTTTT. Translated, it gives CASSIEVLYTGELFF. The rearrangement links TRBV19 to TRBJ2-2, with unresolved D. CDR3 length: 15 residues. V was trimmed by 3 bases and J by 3 bases, leaving 11 bases between them. CDR1 and CDR2 from the germline V gene are LNHDA and SQIVND (reference sequence).

This chain joins TRBV12-3 or TRBV12-4 and TRBJ2-7, with D perhaps assigned TRBD1 or TRBD2 (5 bases each). Trimming cost V 4 bases and J 0 bases, with 10 bases left between them. The CDR3 loop spans 14 amino acids. Written as DNA, the CDR3 is TGTGCCAGCAGTTGGGACGGTGGCTCCTACGAGCAGTACTTC. Protein product: CASSWDGGSYEQYF.

This rearrangement joins TRBV15 to TRBJ2-5; 10 bases are shared with TRBD1. The CDR3 loop spans 15 amino acids. V lost 9 bases, J lost 5 bases, and 12 bases stayed unmatched. Germline-derived CDR1 and CDR2 are LNHNV and YYDKDF (reference sequence). CDR3 sequence: CATTPGQGSIETQYF. The CDR3 bases are TGTGCCACTACTCCGGGACAGGGGTCGATCGAGACCCAGTACTTC.

The chain couples TRBV18 to TRBJ2-3; D uncertain. V shed 4 bases and J shed 4 bases, with 9 bases lying between them. Germline V gene lookup returns CDR1 KGHSH and CDR2 LQKENI. The CDR3 runs to 13 residues. The CDR3 is CASSRDTPDTQYF. The CDR3 region has the DNA TGTGCCAGCTCACGCGACACCCCAGATACGCAGTATTTT.

The V gene is TRBV7-9, the J gene TRBJ1-6, with a possible D match to TRBD1 (5 bases). V gave up 4 bases and J gave up 7 bases, with 8 bases separating them. The length of the CDR3 is 13 residues. In germline, CDR1 is SEHNR, CDR2 FQNEAQ (reference sequence). The DNA for the CDR3 is TGTGCCAGCAGCTCCAGGGCCAATTCACCCCTCCACTTT. Its translation is CASSSRANSPLHF.